This note documents a single T cell receptor beta chain sequence. No antigen is known for it. The data were taken from a study of PD-1 blockade in classical Hodgkin lymphoma. For the study at large: Nivolumab dosed at 3 mg/kg went to patients intravenously every 2 weeks.

Libraries were prepared by immunoSEQ multiplex PCR; TCRdb keeps only in-frame clonotypes and omits some of them. This sample has 25,000 to 35,000 clones, with approximately 70% found just once. Whole-study findings and limits: Lower baseline TCR diversity marked trial partial responders and progressors.

Every patient experienced relapse after autologous stem cell transplantation, and brentuximab vedotin exposure varied. The best responses consisted of complete response, partial response or progressive disease. The material was peripheral blood mononuclear cells (PBMCs), obtained before the second cycle of nivolumab. This TCR came from a human donor with classical Hodgkin lymphoma.

CDR3 amino acids: CASSPFPGGNTIYF. DNA of the CDR3: TGTGCCAGCAGTCCGTTCCCGGGGGGAAACACCATATATTTT. This chain uses TRBV9 with TRBJ1-3; D uncertain. The V and J ends lost 5 bases and 4 bases respectively, with 13 bases between them. The CDR3 contains 14 residues. Looked up from germline, CDR1 is SGDLS and CDR2 is YYNGEE.